Each of the 14 T cell receptor beta chains below was sequenced from the same sample in a study of control samples from healthy donors and cancer patients. The protocol was immunoSEQ multiplex PCR, while the TCRdb copy is restricted to in-frame clones and leaves out a portion. The table lists more than 95,000 clones, 70% to 90% of them singletons. Sample: blood. Source of these receptors: a man in his 60s in good health.

J is TRBJ2-5 and V is TRBV19; D ambiguous. The CDR3 spans 12 residues. Germline loops: CDR1 LNHDA, CDR2 SQIVND (reference sequence). V was clipped by 4 bases and J by 4 bases, with 7 bases between them. This chain's CDR3 is CASSTQTETQYF. DNA of the CDR3: TGTGCCAGTAGTACCCAAACAGAGACCCAGTACTTC.

The V gene is TRBV4-1, the J gene TRBJ1-2; D possibly corresponds to TRBD1 (5 bases). The CDR3 length is 15 residues. Trimming shortened V by 1 base and J by 1 base, and 10 bases separated the two germline ends. Germline V lookup: CDR1 MGHRA, CDR2 YSYEKL. The CDR3 loop is CASSQVGQGNYGYTF. Written as DNA, the CDR3 is TGCGCCAGCAGCCAAGTAGGGCAGGGTAACTATGGCTACACCTTC.

This clone was found a few times. Other DNA sequences within the sample encode an identical CDR3. The gene calls are TRBV19 and TRBJ1-5; D uncertain. Germline lookup yields CDR1 LNHDA and CDR2 SQIVND (reference sequence). CDR3 length: 15 residues. Deletions cut 4 bases from V and 1 base from J, with 11 bases between. CDR3 coding DNA: TGTGCCAGTAGTACCTCAGGAACAAGCAATCAGCCCCAGCATTTT. Its protein is CASSTSGTSNQPQHF.

As to this clone: Its ends do not fully match the called genes, so a read error is possible. This chain uses TRBV20-1 with TRBJ2-4; TRBD1 matches 8 bases. The CDR3 loop spans 11 amino acids. CDR1 and CDR2 (germline): DFQATT, SNEGSKA (reference sequence). Written as DNA, the CDR3 is TGCAGTGCAGTAAACAGGGGGTATCCTAATTTC. Residues: CSAVNRGYPNF.

This clone was detected only a few times. V and J are TRBV24-1 and TRBJ2-2, with D tentatively TRBD1 (6 bases). The CDR3 consists of 17 residues. V lost 4 bases to trimming and J lost 7 bases, with 21 bases between them. CDR1 is KGHDR, CDR2 SFDVKD, per germline. The CDR3 protein is CATSESTGYPQGGELFF. The CDR3 DNA reads TGTGCCACCAGTGAGTCAACAGGGTACCCGCAGGGCGGGGAGCTGTTTTTT.

About this clone: A much larger clone lies a single base off, so this may be a read error. The J gene is TRBJ1-2, the V gene TRBV5-5; TRBD1 might be the D (5 bases). This CDR3 is built from 13 residues. The V end was cut by 4 bases, the J end by 3 bases, with 10 bases between. Per germline, CDR1 SGHKS and CDR2 YYEKEE (reference sequence). The CDR3 nucleotides read TGTGCCAGCAGCCCGACAGAGGACTATGGCTACACCTTC. It yields the protein CASSPTEDYGYTF.

The chain joins TRBV18 to TRBJ1-6; D might be TRBD1 (6 bases). Trimming removed 6 bases from V and 7 bases from J, with 13 bases in between. Germline lookup yields CDR1 KGHSH and CDR2 LQKENI. The CDR3 loop spans 14 amino acids. The CDR3 reads CASSITGYNSPLHF. CDR3 in DNA: TGTGCCAGCTCGATAACAGGGTACAATTCACCCCTCCACTTT.

Note on this clone: Other DNA variants within this sample encode the same CDR3. V gene TRBV27 combines with J gene TRBJ1-2, with 8 positions matching TRBD1. CDR3 length: 13 amino acids. Germline V lookup: CDR1 MNHEY, CDR2 SMNVEV (reference sequence). V lost 3 bases, J lost 4 bases, and 1 base stayed unmatched. The CDR3 DNA reads as TGTGCCAGCAGTTTTGGACAGGGCTATGGCTACACCTTC. Protein product: CASSFGQGYGYTF.

This sequence joins TRBV5-1 and TRBJ1-5; D not resolved. The CDR3 contains 13 residues. The V gene lost 4 bases and the J gene lost 4 bases, with 9 bases spanning the gap. The germline gives CDR1 SGHRS, CDR2 YFSETQ. In DNA, the CDR3 is TGCGCCAGCAGCCCTGGAACTAATCAGCCCCAGCATTTT. Amino acid sequence: CASSPGTNQPQHF. The whole variable domain, filled in from reference TRBV5-1 and TRBJ1-5, reads KAGVTQTPRYLIKTRGQQVTLSCSPISGHRSVSWYQQTPGQGLQFLFEYFSETQRNKGNFPGRFSGRQFSNSRSEMNVSTLELGDSALYLCASSPGTNQPQHFGDGTRLSIL.

The chain is built from TRBV12-3 or TRBV12-4 and TRBJ1-1; no clear D gene. Trimming took 1 base from V and 11 from J, leaving 11 bases between them. The CDR3 consists of 12 residues. This CDR3 is CASSLGSPRAFF. CDR3 nucleotides: TGTGCCAGCAGTTTAGGCAGCCCAAGGGCTTTCTTT.

Here the CDR3 reads CASSGQAGGPDTQYF. In DNA form, the CDR3 reads TGCGCCAGCAGCGGACAAGCGGGGGGGCCAGATACGCAGTATTTT. The V call is TRBV5-1, the J call TRBJ2-3; 10 positions agree with TRBD2. The ends lost 4 bases at V and 4 bases at J; junction bases unmatched: 6. The CDR3 is made up of 15 amino acids. In germline, CDR1 is SGHRS, CDR2 YFSETQ.

This clone was counted a single time. CDR3 nucleotide sequence: TGTGCCAGTAGTATGATCATCCCAACTGAAGCTTTCTTT. It encodes CASSMIIPTEAFF. The rearrangement links TRBV19 to TRBJ1-1; D is ambiguous. This CDR3 has 13 amino acids. Germline V gene lookup returns CDR1 LNHDA and CDR2 SQIVND (reference sequence). Trimming left V 3 bases short and J 5 bases short, with 10 bases between.

This clone has just a few counts. The chain recombines TRBV3-1 (or the pseudogene TRBV3-2) with TRBJ2-7; D not resolved. The CDR3 is made up of 13 amino acids. Looked up from germline, CDR1 is LGHDT and CDR2 is YNNKEL (reference sequence). Between the trimmed V and J ends, which lost 0 bases and 0 bases, there was a span of 3 bases. The CDR3 DNA follows: TGTGCCAGCAGCCAAGACAACTCCTACGAGCAGTACTTC. Translation gives CASSQDNSYEQYF.

V usage is TRBV18 and J usage is TRBJ2-1; D is undetermined. The V and J ends lost 6 bases and 7 bases respectively, with 10 bases between them. CDR1 and CDR2 (germline): KGHSH, LQKENI. The CDR3 is made up of 12 amino acids. DNA for the CDR3: TGTGCCAGCTCTCCTACATCAAATGAGCAGTTCTTC. This gives the protein CASSPTSNEQFF. The full variable domain, rest sourced from reference TRBV18 and TRBJ2-1, is NAGVMQNPRHLVRRRGQEARLRCSPMKGHSHVYWYRQLPEEGLKFMVYLQKENIIDESGMPKERFSAEFPKEGPSILRIQQVVRGDSAAYFCASSPTSNEQFFGPGTRLTVL.